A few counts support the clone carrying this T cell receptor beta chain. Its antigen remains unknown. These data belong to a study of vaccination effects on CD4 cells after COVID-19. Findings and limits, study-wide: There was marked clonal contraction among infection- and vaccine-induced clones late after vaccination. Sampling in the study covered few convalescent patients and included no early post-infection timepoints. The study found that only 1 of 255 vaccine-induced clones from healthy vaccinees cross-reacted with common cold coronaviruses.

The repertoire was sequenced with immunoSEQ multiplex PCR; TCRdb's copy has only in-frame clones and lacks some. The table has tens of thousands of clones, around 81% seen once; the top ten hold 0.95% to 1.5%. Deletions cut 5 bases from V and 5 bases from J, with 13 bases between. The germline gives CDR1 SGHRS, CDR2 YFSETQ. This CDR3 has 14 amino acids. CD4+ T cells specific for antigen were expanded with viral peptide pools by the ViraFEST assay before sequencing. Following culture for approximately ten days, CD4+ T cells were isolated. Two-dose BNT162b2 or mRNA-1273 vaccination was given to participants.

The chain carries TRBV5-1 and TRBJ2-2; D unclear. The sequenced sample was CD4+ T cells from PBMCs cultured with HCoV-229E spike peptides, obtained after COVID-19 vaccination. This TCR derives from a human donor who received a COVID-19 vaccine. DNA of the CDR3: TGCGCCAGCAGTTCGGCTAGTTTTACCGGGGAGCTGTTTTTT. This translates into CASSSASFTGELFF.